These 7 T cell receptor beta chains share one sample of origin, sequenced in a study of cytomegalovirus exposure and HLA in healthy donors. PCR primers comprised 60 Vbeta and 13 Jbeta primers. Profiling relied on immunoSEQ multiplex PCR, and the TCRdb table lists in-frame clones only, not all of them. The sample includes just over 150,000 clones, roughly 85% of them seen just once. Material for sequencing was PBMCs. The receptors were gathered from a man between 18 and 35 years old in good health and CMV-seropositive.

This chain joins TRBV9 and TRBJ1-2, with TRBD1 matching 10 bases. This CDR3 comprises 15 residues. Germline values: CDR1 SGDLS, CDR2 YYNGEE. V gave up 0 bases and J gave up 3 bases; unmatched junction bases: 2. The chain's CDR3 is CASSVDGTGDYGYTF. The CDR3 DNA is TGTGCCAGCAGCGTAGACGGGACAGGGGACTATGGCTACACCTTC.

The rearrangement joins TRBV19 to TRBJ1-3; D is unresolved. CDR3 length equals 13 residues. The V end lost 3 bases, the J end lost 3 bases, and 6 bases lay between the germline ends. Germline V gives CDR1 LNHDA, CDR2 SQIVND (reference sequence). The CDR3 is CASSIHSGNTIYF. CDR3 in DNA: TGTGCCAGTAGTATTCATAGTGGAAACACCATATATTTT.

The chain couples TRBV4-3 to TRBJ2-5, with D possibly TRBD1 on 5 matching bases. The CDR3 has 15 residues. Germline lookup yields CDR1 LGHNA and CDR2 YSLEER. V shed 3 bases and J shed 5 bases, with 16 bases lying between them. As DNA, the CDR3 is TGCGCCAGCAGCCACACGATAGGGGTTGGCGAGACCCAGTACTTC. Residues: CASSHTIGVGETQYF.

The rearrangement uses TRBV6-6 and TRBJ1-4, with 7 nucleotides matching TRBD1. Germline V gene sequence: CDR1 MNHNY, CDR2 SVGAGI (reference sequence). V lost 6 bases and J lost 0; bases outside the gene matches: 7. This CDR3 is built from 16 residues. CDR3 nucleotide sequence: TGTGCCAGCAGAAAGGGACAGCGTGCAACTAATGAAAAACTGTTTTTT. It translates to CASRKGQRATNEKLFF.

A single count supports this clone. The chain links TRBV9 to TRBJ2-2; possibly TRBD2 for D (6 bases). The V and J ends lost 0 bases and 8 bases respectively, with 8 bases between them. CDR3 length equals 13 residues. Looked up from germline, CDR1 is SGDLS and CDR2 is YYNGEE. This CDR3 reads CASSVGLVGELFF. CDR3 nucleotide sequence: TGTGCCAGCAGCGTAGGACTAGTAGGGGAGCTGTTTTTT.

The sample holds a few counts of this clone. One end of the junction varies from germline; a read error may be responsible. This sequence joins TRBV11-3 and TRBJ1-1, with TRBD1 matching 7 bases. Germline lookup yields CDR1 SGHNT and CDR2 YENEEA. This CDR3 has 13 amino acids. The CDR3 loop is CASSSGQNPEAFF. CDR3 coding DNA: TGTGCCAGCAGCTCGGGACAGAACCCTGAAGCTTTCTTT.

This clone has just a few counts. The V call is TRBV7-2, the J call TRBJ2-4; D is uncertain. The germline V and J ends were trimmed by 5 bases and 4 bases, with 12 bases remaining between them. CDR3 length: 14 residues. CDR1 is SGHTA, CDR2 FQGNSA, per germline. The CDR3 nucleotides are TGTGCCAGCAGCCTATCAGACTGGAAAAACATTCAGTACTTC. Translated, it gives CASSLSDWKNIQYF.